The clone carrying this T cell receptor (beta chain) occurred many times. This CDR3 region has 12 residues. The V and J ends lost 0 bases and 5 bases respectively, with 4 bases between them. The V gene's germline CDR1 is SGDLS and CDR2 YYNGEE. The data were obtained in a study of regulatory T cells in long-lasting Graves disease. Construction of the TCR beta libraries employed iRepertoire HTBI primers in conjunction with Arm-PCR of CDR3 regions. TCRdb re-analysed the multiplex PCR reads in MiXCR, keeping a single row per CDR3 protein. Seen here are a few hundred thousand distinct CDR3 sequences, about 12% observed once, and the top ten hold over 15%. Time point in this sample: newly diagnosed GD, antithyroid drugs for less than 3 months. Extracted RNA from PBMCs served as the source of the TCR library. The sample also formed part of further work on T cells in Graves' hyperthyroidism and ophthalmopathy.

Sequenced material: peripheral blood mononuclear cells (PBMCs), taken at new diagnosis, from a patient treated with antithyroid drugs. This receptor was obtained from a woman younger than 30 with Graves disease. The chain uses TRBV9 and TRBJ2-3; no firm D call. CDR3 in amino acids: CASSVGEDTQYF. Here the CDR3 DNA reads TGTGCCAGCAGCGTAGGAGAAGATACGCAGTATTTT.